The T cell receptor beta chain described here comes from a study of early T cells in non-severe SARS-CoV-2 infection. MiXCR, run by TCRdb on the 5' RACE reads, gives a single entry per CDR3 protein. The sample has tens of thousands of distinct CDR3 sequences, over 10% seen once; the top ten hold about 1%. Germline CDR1 and CDR2: DFQATT and SNEGSKA (reference sequence). The CDR3 is 14 residues long. Trimming took 3 bases from V and 4 from J; bases not matched to a gene: 7. Sequencing was carried out using whole blood. This TCR came from an adult who was a healthcare worker with PCR-confirmed SARS-CoV-2 infection or an uninfected control (not recorded which). The gene calls are TRBV20-1 and TRBJ2-3; 7 nucleotides line up with TRBD2. CDR3 sequence reads: CSASVGSGPDTQYF. The CDR3 bases are TGCAGTGCTAGTGTGGGTAGCGGGCCAGATACGCAGTATTTT.